This T cell receptor beta chain was sequenced for a study of cytomegalovirus exposure and HLA in healthy donors. Study-wide background: Genetic ancestry analysis placed approximately 80% of the 300 to 500 donors that were genotyped in the Caucasian-associated cluster.

On this clone itself: As yet, its antigen is unknown.

The PCR made use of 60 Vbeta and 13 Jbeta primers. Sequencing used immunoSEQ multiplex PCR; TCRdb keeps in-frame clones, though not all of them. This repertoire shows around 200,000 clones, over 70% found once; its top ten account for 1.5% to 2%. Points from the study as a whole: Specificity of a few CMV-associated chains for CMV antigens was verified in vitro. A later analysis, which compared TCR beta chains of equal frequency, found the HLA-associated ones more clonally expanded.

The source material was PBMCs. The origin of this receptor is a woman aged 18 to 35 in good health and CMV-seronegative.

CDR3 amino acids: CASSLKIQGDGYGYTF. CDR3 coding DNA: TGTGCCAGCTCACTAAAAATACAGGGAGACGGCTATGGCTACACCTTC. The genes are TRBV18 and TRBJ1-2; TRBD1 is a possible D gene (6 bases). The V gene's germline CDR1 is KGHSH and CDR2 LQKENI. CDR3 size: 16 residues. V was trimmed by 4 bases and J by 4 bases, leaving 19 bases between them.